The following is a TCR beta chain sequence with its context. Its specificity is unknown. Sequenced by immunoSEQ multiplex PCR; TCRdb stores in-frame clones only, minus some. The table has about 2.3 million clones, over 90% seen once. Per germline, CDR1 GTSNPN and CDR2 SVGIG (reference sequence). The CDR3 runs to 17 residues. The V end lost 1 base, the J end lost 2 bases, and 17 bases lay between the germline ends. This sample was taken from a study of shared clonotypes between healthy human individuals. Turning to the study itself: Aged between 18 and 49, the donors were two women and three men. Findings and limits, study-wide: Unshared clonotypes carried lower generation probabilities than those common to all four donors.

The TCR comes from a man younger than 30 in good health. Some clones in this sample may be carry-over from other donors' samples. The sample consisted of naive CD4+ T cells from PBMCs. Subset denoted: CD45RA+ positively selected. This chain connects TRBV30 to TRBJ2-2, with D perhaps TRBD1 or TRBD2 (6 bases each). The chain's CDR3 is CAWSDPRRGRNTGELFF. The DNA of the CDR3 is TGTGCCTGGAGTGACCCTCGACGGGGGCGCAACACCGGGGAGCTGTTTTTT.